The clone carrying this TCR beta chain occurred a few times. In the source study's methods: Amplification with reference gene primers provided the estimates of nucleated cell counts. The data were produced by immunoSEQ multiplex PCR, yet TCRdb's version contains in-frame clones alone and is incomplete. V and J calls and clone size come straight from that table; D and trimming were deduced from the DNA. Among hundreds of thousands of clones listed, 87% were seen once. This sample stems from a study of blood T cell repertoires in COVID-19. Study details: PBMCs, B-cell-depleted T cells, or T cells provided the cDNA or gDNA that made up the material.

The V end lost 1 base, the J end lost 4 bases, and 3 bases lay between the germline ends. The CDR3 loop spans 12 amino acids. Germline CDR1 reads SGHDT; CDR2 reads YYEEEE. Enrollees, about 18 to 95 years old, lived in around 23 US areas. Participant reports of clinical history set cohort assignment. The genes are TRBV5-6 and TRBJ1-5; D is uncertain. This clonotype was obtained from a woman in her twenties or thirties with acute COVID-19. Input material: PBMCs or T cells enriched from blood (not recorded which). CDR3: CASSLTNQPQHF. CDR3 DNA sequence: TGTGCCAGCAGCTTGACAAATCAGCCCCAGCATTTT. Full variable domain (missing parts from reference TRBV5-6 and TRBJ1-5): DAGVTQSPTHLIKTRGQQVTLRCSPKSGHDTVSWYQQALGQGPQFIFQYYEEEERQRGNFPDRFSGHQFPNYSSELNVNALLLGDSALYLCASSLTNQPQHFGDGTRLSIL.